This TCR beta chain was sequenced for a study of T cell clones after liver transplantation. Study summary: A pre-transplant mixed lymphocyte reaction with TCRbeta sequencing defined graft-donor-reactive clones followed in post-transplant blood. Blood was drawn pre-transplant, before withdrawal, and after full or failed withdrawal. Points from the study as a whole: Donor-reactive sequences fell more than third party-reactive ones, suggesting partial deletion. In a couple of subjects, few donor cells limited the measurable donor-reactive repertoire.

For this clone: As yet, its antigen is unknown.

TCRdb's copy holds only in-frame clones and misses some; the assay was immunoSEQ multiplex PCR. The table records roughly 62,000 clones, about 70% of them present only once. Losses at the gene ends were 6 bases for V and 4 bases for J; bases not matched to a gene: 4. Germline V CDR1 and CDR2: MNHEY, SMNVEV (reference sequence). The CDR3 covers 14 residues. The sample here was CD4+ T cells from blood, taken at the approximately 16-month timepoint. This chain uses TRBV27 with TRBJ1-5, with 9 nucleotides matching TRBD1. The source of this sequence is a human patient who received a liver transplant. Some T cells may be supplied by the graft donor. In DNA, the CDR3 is TGTGCCAGCAGCTGGACAGGGGAAAATCAGCCCCAGCATTTT. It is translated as CASSWTGENQPQHF.